The 23 T cell receptor beta chains below come from one sample, sequenced in a study of T cell responses to AZD1222 COVID-19 vaccine. Profiling relied on immunoSEQ multiplex PCR, and the TCRdb table lists in-frame clones only, not all of them. The repertoire holds over 150,000 clones, 88% seen once, with less than 3.5% in the top ten. The specimen was peripheral blood, collected on day 0 of AZD1222 vaccination. The receptor set was obtained from an adult in good health.

As concerns this clone: The same CDR3 can be traced to other DNA sequences in this sample. The chain links TRBV27 to TRBJ2-2; 8 bases agree with TRBD2. Germline values: CDR1 MNHEY, CDR2 SMNVEV (reference sequence). The CDR3 spans 15 residues. After removal of 3 bases from V and 1 base from J, the junction contained 1 base not matched to a gene. CDR3 region: CASSLSGGNTGELFF. For the CDR3, the DNA is TGTGCCAGCAGTTTGAGCGGGGGGAACACCGGGGAGCTGTTTTTT.

V usage is TRBV5-1 and J usage is TRBJ2-7; 7 nucleotides line up with TRBD1. Per germline, CDR1 SGHRS and CDR2 YFSETQ. The CDR3 is 13 residues long. V gave up 7 bases and J gave up 3 bases; unmatched junction bases: 7. The CDR3 region has the DNA TGCGCCAGCCTGACAGGGCCCCTCTACGAGCAGTACTTC. Its protein product is CASLTGPLYEQYF.

The chain combines TRBV2 with TRBJ1-2, with D possibly TRBD1 on 5 matching bases. V was shortened by 7 bases and J by 8 bases, with 17 bases between the two germline ends. The CDR3 totals 13 residues. Per the germline V gene, CDR1 is SNHLY and CDR2 is FYNNEI. In DNA, the CDR3 is TGTGCCAGCACTTTGGGACGCGAGAGGGGCTACACCTTC. Its translation: CASTLGRERGYTF.

This sequence joins TRBV9 and TRBJ2-3, with TRBD2 as a possible D gene (5 bases). Germline lookup yields CDR1 SGDLS and CDR2 YYNGEE. Trimming removed 3 bases from V and 2 bases from J, with 16 bases in between. The CDR3 is 16 amino acids. The CDR3: CASSEGPGGFTDTQYF. The CDR3 region has the DNA TGTGCCAGCAGCGAGGGCCCCGGCGGGTTCACAGATACGCAGTATTTT.

The chain combines TRBV5-1 with TRBJ1-3; maybe TRBD1 (5 bases). Between the trimmed V and J ends, which lost 2 bases and 2 bases, there was a span of 11 bases. The germline gives CDR1 SGHRS, CDR2 YFSETQ. The CDR3 has 15 residues. This chain's CDR3 is CASSFFGDPGNTIYF. In DNA form, the CDR3 reads TGCGCCAGCAGCTTCTTTGGGGACCCTGGAAACACCATATATTTT. The entire variable domain, with the rest obtained from reference TRBV5-1 and TRBJ1-3, is as follows: KAGVTQTPRYLIKTRGQQVTLSCSPISGHRSVSWYQQTPGQGLQFLFEYFSETQRNKGNFPGRFSGRQFSNSRSEMNVSTLELGDSALYLCASSFFGDPGNTIYFGEGSWLTVV.

The chain uses TRBV5-1 and TRBJ1-2; TRBD1 agrees at 10 bases. The CDR3 contains 14 residues. Germline loops: CDR1 SGHRS, CDR2 YFSETQ. Losses at the gene ends were 5 bases for V and 3 bases for J; bases not matched to a gene: 4. The CDR3 region is CASRAGTGDYGYTF. In DNA form, the CDR3 reads TGCGCCAGCAGGGCCGGGACAGGGGACTATGGCTACACCTTC.

The rearrangement joins TRBV29-1 to TRBJ2-7, with TRBD1 identical over 8 bases. The CDR3 runs 14 residues. V lost 3 bases, J lost 1 base, and 5 bases stayed unmatched. The germline V gene encodes CDR1 SQVTM and CDR2 ANQGSEA. The CDR3 bases are TGCAGCGTTGACGATGGACAGGGTTCCTACGAGCAGTACTTC. Amino acids: CSVDDGQGSYEQYF.

This CDR3 reads CASAPLLQSAFF. CDR3 DNA sequence: TGTGCCAGCGCACCTCTCCTACAATCCGCTTTCTTT. This rearrangement joins TRBV12-3 or TRBV12-4 to TRBJ1-1; D gene unclear. The CDR3 consists of 12 residues. The V gene lost 8 bases and the J gene lost 11 bases, with 18 bases spanning the gap.

This clone appeared a few times. This chain uses TRBV7-2 with TRBJ2-3; D tentatively fits TRBD1 or TRBD2 (5 bases each). This CDR3 spans 14 amino acids. Germline V gene sequence: CDR1 SGHTA, CDR2 FQGNSA. V lost 5 bases to trimming and J lost 7 bases, with 16 bases between them. As DNA, the CDR3 is TGTGCCAGCAGCAACCGGGACCCGGCCTATACGCAGTATTTT. Protein sequence: CASSNRDPAYTQYF.

This clone occurred once. CDR3 sequence reads: CASSPPGLAGGLDTQYF. The DNA of the CDR3 is TGTGCCAGCTCACCACCGGGACTAGCGGGGGGGCTGGATACGCAGTATTTT. The rearrangement joins TRBV18 to TRBJ2-3; 16 nucleotides agree with TRBD2. This CDR3 is 17 amino acids long. Germline-derived CDR1 and CDR2 are KGHSH and LQKENI. The V segment lost 0 bases and the J segment 6 bases; nucleotides outside the gene matches: 3.

The V and J genes are TRBV4-1 and TRBJ2-7; 7 bases are a match to TRBD2. CDR3 length equals 16 residues. CDR1 and CDR2 from the germline V gene are MGHRA and YSYEKL. V shed 1 base, J shed 1 base, and the junction held 7 bases outside the gene matches. The chain's CDR3 is CASSQGRQGGSYEQYF. Here the CDR3 DNA reads TGCGCCAGCAGCCAAGGGAGGCAGGGAGGGTCCTACGAGCAGTACTTC.

This clone was counted between two and nine times. The V and J genes are TRBV2 and TRBJ2-3; D remains unclear. From germline, CDR1 is SNHLY and CDR2 FYNNEI. V lost 7 bases and J 6 bases, leaving 8 bases between the germline ends. This CDR3 contains 11 residues. CDR3 amino acids: CASTTLDTQYF. The CDR3 DNA reads as TGTGCCAGCACCACGTTGGATACGCAGTATTTT. Combining the CDR3 with reference TRBV2 and TRBJ2-3 gives the whole variable domain EPEVTQTPSHQVTQMGQEVILRCVPISNHLYFYWYRQILGQKVEFLVSFYNNEISEKSEIFDDQFSVERPDGSNFTLKIRSTKLEDSAMYFCASTTLDTQYFGPGTRLTVL.

The chain uses TRBV10-3 and TRBJ1-2; D may be TRBD1 (5 bases). The CDR3 has 14 residues. CDR1 ENHRY and CDR2 SYGVKD come from the germline V gene. Trimming left V 0 bases short and J 3 bases short, with 8 bases between. The CDR3 region is CAISESTRDYGYTF. CDR3 bases: TGTGCCATCAGTGAGTCCACCAGGGACTATGGCTACACCTTC.

This clone was seen only once. The rearrangement links TRBV6-5 to TRBJ1-2, with 10 bases matching TRBD1. Germline V lookup: CDR1 MNHEY, CDR2 SVGAGI. The CDR3 has 15 residues. Trimming took 0 bases from V and 7 from J; bases not matched to a gene: 5. CDR3 amino acids: CASSYSGQGLSGYTF. The DNA for the CDR3 is TGTGCCAGCAGTTACTCGGGACAGGGGCTTAGTGGCTACACCTTC.

In its sample, this clone was seen once. The V gene is TRBV28, the J gene TRBJ1-1; possibly TRBD1 for D (5 bases). The CDR3 contains 12 residues. V shed 2 bases and J shed 7 bases, with 8 bases lying between them. CDR1 and CDR2 (germline): MDHEN, SYDVKM. CDR3 DNA sequence: TGTGCCAGCAGTTTAAGTCAGGGTGAAGCTTTCTTT. It codes for CASSLSQGEAFF.

This chain uses TRBV28 with TRBJ1-1; the D gene is possibly TRBD1 (5 bases). Germline CDR1 MDHEN, CDR2 SYDVKM. CDR3 length: 14 residues. Trimming removed 8 bases from V and 1 base from J, with 14 bases in between. CDR3 bases: TGTGCCAGCCGCCTGGTTGGGGGGAACACTGAAGCTTTCTTT. It is translated as CASRLVGGNTEAFF.

This sequence joins TRBV19 and TRBJ1-6; D is undetermined. The CDR3 is 15 amino acids. V was clipped by 4 bases and J by 9 bases, with 16 bases between them. CDR1 LNHDA and CDR2 SQIVND come from the germline V gene (reference sequence). CDR3 sequence: CASSNPGTRSSPLHF. In DNA, the CDR3 is TGTGCCAGTAGTAACCCGGGTACCCGTAGTTCACCCCTCCACTTT.

This chain uses TRBV4-3 with TRBJ2-2; D might be TRBD1 or TRBD2, each matching 6 bases. Germline values: CDR1 LGHNA, CDR2 YSLEER. The CDR3 runs 15 residues. The V end lost 4 bases, the J end lost 4 bases, and 13 bases lay between the germline ends. This CDR3 reads CASSPRDISTGELFF. In DNA, the CDR3 is TGCGCCAGCAGCCCGCGGGACATATCCACCGGGGAGCTGTTTTTT.

This clone was observed a few times. J is TRBJ1-4 and V is TRBV10-1, with TRBD1 as a possible D gene (5 bases). The ends were cut back, 6 bases at V and 8 bases at J, with 19 bases in the middle. Germline CDR1 reads WNHNN; CDR2 reads SYGVQD (reference sequence). The CDR3 loop spans 15 amino acids. The CDR3 spells CASSRGTAGGEKLFF. The CDR3 DNA follows: TGCGCCAGCAGCCGCGGGACGGCCGGAGGGGAAAAACTGTTTTTT.

Only one count was recorded for this clone. The chain joins TRBV7-2 to TRBJ1-1; D gene uncertain. The germline V gene encodes CDR1 SGHTA and CDR2 FQGNSA. Trimming stripped 2 bases from V and 5 bases from J, with 15 bases between. This CDR3 spans 15 amino acids. CDR3 residues: CASSLSPGVGTEAFF. In nucleotides, the CDR3 is TGTGCCAGCAGCTTATCCCCGGGAGTGGGAACTGAAGCTTTCTTT.

V usage is TRBV2 and J usage is TRBJ2-5; D gene unclear. V was pared by 4 bases and J by 5 bases, with 14 bases between. This CDR3 region has 14 residues. Germline V gene data show CDR1 as SNHLY and CDR2 as FYNNEI. CDR3: CASSGLEVSETQYF. As DNA, the CDR3 is TGTGCCAGCAGTGGTCTGGAAGTTTCGGAGACCCAGTACTTC.

This clone was seen a single time. J is TRBJ1-1 and V is TRBV6-2 or TRBV6-3, with D perhaps matching TRBD1 (5 bases). The CDR3 extends over 16 amino acids. Germline V gene data show CDR1 as MNHEY and CDR2 as SVGEGT. Trimming removed 5 bases from V and 5 bases from J, with 21 bases in between. The CDR3 loop is CASSKRGTQGGTEAFF. The CDR3 nucleotides are TGTGCCAGCAGTAAACGCGGGACGCAGGGCGGGACTGAAGCTTTCTTT.

The rearrangement uses TRBV28 and TRBJ2-1; D may match TRBD1 or TRBD2 (5 bases each). The V gene lost 6 bases and the J gene lost 5 bases, with 23 bases spanning the gap. The CDR3 runs to 17 residues. Looked up from germline, CDR1 is MDHEN and CDR2 is SYDVKM. This chain's CDR3 is CASSKVLRGRVHNEQFF. The CDR3 nucleotides read TGTGCCAGCAGCAAAGTCCTGAGGGGAAGGGTCCACAATGAGCAGTTCTTC.